These 15 T cell receptor beta chains came from one sample sequenced in a study of blood T cell repertoires in COVID-19. Sequencing used immunoSEQ multiplex PCR; TCRdb keeps in-frame clones, though not all of them. The sample comprises 150,000 or so clones, 87% of which are singletons, and over 4.5% rests with the top ten. Sequencing input: peripheral blood. These TCRs come from a human donor in a cohort sampled during active COVID-19.

CDR3 sequence: CASSQAAIGLAVSYEQYF. CDR3 DNA sequence: TGTGCCAGCAGCCAAGCGGCTATTGGGCTAGCGGTTTCCTACGAGCAGTACTTC. This chain uses TRBV4-2 with TRBJ2-7; TRBD2 aligns across 7 bases. The CDR3 consists of 18 residues. CDR1 and CDR2 from the germline V gene are LGHNA and YNFKEQ. Trimming cost V 1 base and J 1 base; bases outside gene matches: 13.

This chain joins TRBV19 and TRBJ2-5; D is unresolved. Germline CDR1 LNHDA, CDR2 SQIVND (reference sequence). The V end was cut by 5 bases, the J end by 7 bases, with 17 bases between. The CDR3 has 14 amino acids. In DNA, the CDR3 is TGTGCCAGTAGTCCCGACTCGCTCGGTTGGACCCAGTACTTC. This codes for CASSPDSLGWTQYF.

This clone was detected only once. This chain connects TRBV5-4 to TRBJ2-2, with D unresolved. Trimming removed 0 bases from V and 4 bases from J, with 10 bases in between. CDR1 SGHNT and CDR2 YYREEE come from the germline V gene (reference sequence). The CDR3 consists of 15 residues. Here the CDR3 DNA reads TGTGCCAGCAGCTTGGCGACTCCGGGCACCGGGGAGCTGTTTTTT. Protein: CASSLATPGTGELFF.

V gene TRBV9 combines with J gene TRBJ1-5; D is possibly TRBD1 (5 bases). The CDR3 runs to 14 residues. Per germline, CDR1 SGDLS and CDR2 YYNGEE. Trimming pared 2 bases from V and 0 bases from J, leaving 6 bases between. CDR3 bases: TGTGCCAGCAGCGTGACAGATAGCAATCAGCCCCAGCATTTT. This codes for CASSVTDSNQPQHF.

The chain joins TRBV4-2 to TRBJ2-7; 7 bases align to TRBD1. The CDR3 has 15 amino acids. With 3 bases clipped from V and 1 base from J, the junction kept 6 bases outside the gene matches. Germline V gene sequence: CDR1 LGHNA, CDR2 YNFKEQ. In nucleotides, the CDR3 is TGTGCCAGCAGCCAGGCTCCGGGACAGTCCTACGAGCAGTACTTC. Translating it yields CASSQAPGQSYEQYF.

This clone showed up just a few times. V usage is TRBV28 and J usage is TRBJ1-2, with D possibly TRBD1 on 6 matching bases. Per the germline V gene, CDR1 is MDHEN and CDR2 is SYDVKM. The CDR3 length is 13 residues. V lost 1 base to trimming and J lost 7 bases, with 10 bases between them. The CDR3 spells CASSLLQGFGYTF. The CDR3 coding sequence is TGTGCCAGCAGTTTATTACAGGGATTTGGCTACACCTTC.

This sequence joins TRBV6-5 and TRBJ1-5; D uncertain. The CDR3 consists of 14 residues. Germline V lookup: CDR1 MNHEY, CDR2 SVGAGI. V gave up 6 bases and J gave up 7 bases, with 16 bases separating them. CDR3 sequence: CASSRLSESQPQHF. For the CDR3, the DNA is TGTGCCAGCAGCCGACTGAGTGAGTCCCAGCCCCAGCATTTT.

The chain recombines TRBV6-5 with TRBJ1-3; TRBD1 matches 7 bases. V gave up 7 bases and J gave up 1 base; unmatched junction bases: 7. Germline CDR1 and CDR2: MNHEY and SVGAGI. This CDR3 region has 15 residues. CDR3 bases: TGTGCCAGCAAGCTAGACAGGGCGTCTGGAAACACCATATATTTT. Translated: CASKLDRASGNTIYF.

The J gene is TRBJ2-6, the V gene TRBV9; D not certain. The V end lost 0 bases, the J end lost 0 bases, and 7 bases lay between the germline ends. In germline, CDR1 is SGDLS, CDR2 YYNGEE. The CDR3 totals 16 residues. CDR3 region: CASSVVRSSGANVLTF. CDR3 nucleotides: TGTGCCAGCAGCGTAGTCCGGAGCTCTGGGGCCAACGTCCTGACTTTC.

This clone came up many times. The same CDR3 also results from other DNA sequences found in this sample. CDR3 coding DNA: TGTGCCAGCAGCACATTCTCCGACACCTCTGGAAACACCATATATTTT. This gives the protein CASSTFSDTSGNTIYF. The genes are TRBV11-3 and TRBJ1-3; D unresolved. Germline V lookup: CDR1 SGHNT, CDR2 YENEEA. Trimming cost V 5 bases and J 0 bases, with 14 bases left between them. The CDR3 runs to 16 residues.

This clone was picked up a small number of times. The chain combines TRBV6-5 with TRBJ1-4; D might be TRBD1 (6 bases). V was shortened by 7 bases and J by 5 bases, with 14 bases between the two germline ends. There are 14 residues in the CDR3. CDR1 is MNHEY, CDR2 SVGAGI, per germline. The CDR3 spells CASISAGVNEKLFF. Written as DNA, the CDR3 is TGTGCCAGCATCTCGGCAGGGGTAAATGAAAAACTGTTTTTT.

The CDR3 reads CASSEPGQGFTEAFF. Here the CDR3 DNA reads TGTGCCAGCAGCGAGCCGGGACAGGGTTTCACTGAAGCTTTCTTT. The rearrangement uses TRBV11-3 and TRBJ1-1; 9 nucleotides line up with TRBD1. The V and J ends lost 5 bases and 4 bases, in that order; junction bases with no gene match: 8. This CDR3 comprises 15 residues. CDR1 and CDR2 (germline): SGHNT, YENEEA. The full variable domain, with the rest looked up from reference TRBV11-3 and TRBJ1-1, is EAGVVQSPRYKIIEKKQPVAFWCNPISGHNTLYWYLQNLGQGPELLIRYENEEAVDDSQLPKDRFSAERLKGVDSTLKIQPAELGDSAVYLCASSEPGQGFTEAFFGQGTRLTVV.

V gene TRBV19 combines with J gene TRBJ1-5; TRBD1 is a possible D gene (6 bases). Germline assignment: CDR1 LNHDA and CDR2 SQIVND (reference sequence). Trimming stripped 6 bases from V and 0 bases from J, with 9 bases between. The CDR3 is 14 residues long. CDR3 sequence: CASRGGYSNQPQHF. DNA of the CDR3: TGTGCCAGTAGAGGGGGTTATAGCAATCAGCCCCAGCATTTT.

V and J are TRBV6-5 and TRBJ2-3; D remains ambiguous. This CDR3 has 15 amino acids. Deletions cut 6 bases from V and 2 bases from J, with 15 bases between. The germline gives CDR1 MNHEY, CDR2 SVGAGI. The CDR3 protein is CASRRFQRYTDTQYF. CDR3 DNA sequence: TGTGCCAGCAGAAGATTCCAGCGTTACACAGATACGCAGTATTTT.

This chain links TRBV9 with TRBJ1-1, with TRBD1 matching 10 bases. Germline-derived CDR1 and CDR2 are SGDLS and YYNGEE. The trim removed 2 bases at V and 4 bases at J, leaving 2 bases unmatched. The CDR3 totals 14 residues. The chain's CDR3 is CASSVGTGVTEAFF. In nucleotides, the CDR3 is TGTGCCAGCAGCGTGGGGACAGGGGTCACTGAAGCTTTCTTT.